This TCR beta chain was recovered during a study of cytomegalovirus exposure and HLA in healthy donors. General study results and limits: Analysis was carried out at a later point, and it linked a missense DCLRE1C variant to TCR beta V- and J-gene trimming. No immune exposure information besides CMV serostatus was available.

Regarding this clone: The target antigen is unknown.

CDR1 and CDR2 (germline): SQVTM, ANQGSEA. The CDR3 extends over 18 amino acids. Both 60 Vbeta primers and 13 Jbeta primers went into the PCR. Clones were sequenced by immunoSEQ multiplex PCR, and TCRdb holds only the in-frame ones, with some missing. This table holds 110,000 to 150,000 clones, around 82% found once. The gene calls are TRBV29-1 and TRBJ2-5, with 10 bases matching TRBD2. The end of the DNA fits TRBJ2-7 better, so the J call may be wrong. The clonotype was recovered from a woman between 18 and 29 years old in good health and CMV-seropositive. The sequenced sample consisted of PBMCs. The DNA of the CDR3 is TGCAGCGTTGGTGGGGCAGGACTAGCGGAGAGGAGCTCCTACGAGCAGTACTTC. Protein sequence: CSVGGAGLAERSSYEQYF.